This T cell receptor beta chain emerged from a study of blood T cell repertoires in COVID-19. Study context: Specimens from acute and convalescent COVID-19 originated in the United States, Italy and Spain. PBMCs, B-cell-depleted T cells, or T cells were the source of the cDNA or gDNA that made up the material.

This clone was seen once. Authors' methods: Estimates of nucleated cell counts were drawn from the amplification of reference gene primers. Some clones are missing from TCRdb's copy, which holds only in-frame ones; the method was immunoSEQ multiplex PCR. V, J and clone size are those of that table, while D and trimming were read from the DNA. The sample carries roughly 110,000 clones, 71% recorded once. The CDR3 totals 18 residues. Trimming cost V 3 bases and J 0 bases; bases outside gene matches: 6. Per germline, CDR1 SGDLS and CDR2 YYNGEE. The sequence derives from a human donor with acute or convalescent COVID-19. The donor label of this sample is uncertain. The chain carries TRBV9 and TRBJ2-6, with 10 positions matching TRBD1. The sequencing sample was made of peripheral blood. CDR3 protein: CASSGRQGALSGANVLTF. The DNA for the CDR3 is TGTGCCAGCAGCGGGCGACAGGGGGCGCTCTCTGGGGCCAACGTCCTGACTTTC.